A selection of T cell receptor beta chains follows, all from one sample in a study of T cell responses to AZD1222 COVID-19 vaccine. Libraries were prepared by immunoSEQ multiplex PCR; TCRdb keeps only in-frame clonotypes and omits some of them. Of over 110,000 clones listed, 93% were seen once; the top ten hold roughly 4.9%. The source material was peripheral blood, sampled on day 0 of AZD1222 vaccination. The source of these receptors is an adult in good health. The CDR3 runs from the conserved cysteine through the conserved F or W. A D gene is named only where the DNA matches it firmly. Part of the rows lack a size; the others show once, few, many or a class for expanded clones.

TRBV27,TRBJ2-1,TRBD2,NA,TGTGCCAGCAGTCAACTAACTAGCGGGATGTACAATGAGCAGTTCTTC,CASSQLTSGMYNEQFF
TRBV27,TRBJ1-6,TRBD1,NA,TGTGCCAGCAGTTTATTAGGGGGCAATTCACCCCTCCACTTT,CASSLLGGNSPLHF
TRBV27,TRBJ2-1,NA,NA,TGTGCCAGCAGCCGGCGATCCTCCTACAATGAGCAGTTCTTC,CASSRRSSYNEQFF
TRBV5-6,TRBJ1-2,NA,NA,TGTGCCAGCAGCTTAATAGGGTCATTGAACTATGGCTACACCTTC,CASSLIGSLNYGYTF
TRBV28,TRBJ2-2,NA,NA,TGTGCCAGCAGGTTCGGACTGGGGTCCGCCGGGGAGCTGTTTTTT,CASRFGLGSAGELFF
TRBV10-1,TRBJ2-5,TRBD2,once,TGCGCCAGCAGTGTTCTAGCGGGAGGCGATGGAGAGACCCAGTACTTC,CASSVLAGGDGETQYF
TRBV2,TRBJ1-3,TRBD1,NA,TGTGCCAGCAGTCGCGGGACAGCTGGAAACACCATATATTTT,CASSRGTAGNTIYF
TRBV10-3,TRBJ2-2,TRBD2,once,TGTGCCATCAGTGATATTGAGGGACTAGCAGCCGGGGAGCTGTTTTTT,CAISDIEGLAAGELFF
TRBV9,TRBJ1-3,NA,NA,TGTGCCAGCAGCCCCCTCGGGACCTACTCTGGAAACACCATATATTTT,CASSPLGTYSGNTIYF
TRBV6-5,TRBJ1-6,TRBD1,NA,TGTGCCAGCAGTCTAACGGGACAGGGCGGATCACCCCTCCACTTT,CASSLTGQGGSPLHF
TRBV19,TRBJ1-2,TRBD1,NA,TGTGCCAGTAGTATGGTCGGACAGGGGGCCAACTATGGCTACACCTTC,CASSMVGQGANYGYTF
TRBV6-1,TRBJ2-1,TRBD1,NA,TGTGCCAGCAGTGCGCGGGCCGCGACAGGGCACTACAATGAGCAGTTCTTC,CASSARAATGHYNEQFF
TRBV15,TRBJ1-2,NA,NA,TGTGCCACCAGCGCGGGACACTCTAACTATGGCTACACCTTC,CATSAGHSNYGYTF
TRBV23-1,TRBJ2-5,NA,NA,TGCGCCAGCAGTCAATCGAAAAGTGGCGGGCAGGGACCCTCACAAGAGACCCAGTACTTC,CASSQSKSGGQGPSQETQYF
TRBV6-5,TRBJ2-3,TRBD2,NA,TGTGCCAGCAAGGGACTAGGAGGGTTCATAGATACGCAGTATTTT,CASKGLGGFIDTQYF
TRBV27,TRBJ2-1,TRBD2,NA,TGTGCCAGCAGTGGTCCGGGACTAGCGGGGGGGCCAAATGAGCAGTTCTTC,CASSGPGLAGGPNEQFF
TRBV29-1,TRBJ2-7,TRBD1,NA,TGCAGCGTTTGGACAGGGGATATGGGCTACGAGCAGTACTTC,CSVWTGDMGYEQYF
TRBV19,TRBJ1-6,NA,NA,TGTGCCAGTAGTATCCAGGCAGGGGCAGATAATTCACCCCTCCACTTT,CASSIQAGADNSPLHF
TRBV18,TRBJ2-7,TRBD1,NA,TGTGCCAGCTCACCATCCGGACAGGGGAGCGAGCAGTACTTC,CASSPSGQGSEQYF
TRBV7-2,TRBJ2-2,TRBD2,NA,TGTGCCAGCAGCTTAGTAGCGGGGTCCGGGGAGCTGTTTTTT,CASSLVAGSGELFF
TRBV5-1,TRBJ2-7,NA,NA,TGCGCCAGCACCCGGGGTGGAGCCTACGAGCAGTACTTC,CASTRGGAYEQYF
TRBV4-3,TRBJ1-6,NA,few,TGCGCCAGCAGCGAAGCCGACAGTATTTCACCCCTCCACTTT,CASSEADSISPLHF
TRBV29-1,TRBJ1-2,TRBD1,NA,TGCAGCGTTGTGACTTACAGGGGGCCAAACTATGGCTACACCTTC,CSVVTYRGPNYGYTF
TRBV5-8,TRBJ2-7,TRBD2,NA,TGTGCCAGCAGCTTCCTGACTAGCGGGGGCTACGAGCAGTACTTC,CASSFLTSGGYEQYF
TRBV19,TRBJ2-6,TRBD2,NA,TGTGCCACCAGGCCCAGCGGGAGAACTGGGGCCAACGTCCTGACTTTC,CATRPSGRTGANVLTF
TRBV6-5,TRBJ1-2,TRBD1,NA,TGTGCCAGCTTCGGACAGGGGGCGGACTATGGCTACACCTTC,CASFGQGADYGYTF
TRBV6-5,TRBJ1-2,NA,NA,TGTGCCAGCAGCACCCTAGGTCTGGATGGCTACACCTTC,CASSTLGLDGYTF
TRBV29-1,TRBJ1-2,NA,NA,TGCAGCGTTGACAAGGGACCCTATGGCTACACCTTC,CSVDKGPYGYTF
TRBV9,TRBJ1-5,TRBD1,NA,TGTGCCAGCAGCGTAGATCATGGGGACAGGGGCCAGCGTGTCAAGTATAGCAATCAGCCCCAGCATTTT,CASSVDHGDRGQRVKYSNQPQHF
TRBV10-3,TRBJ1-2,NA,few,TGTGCCATCAAGACCGGGGCTGGATCCTATGGCTACACCTTC,CAIKTGAGSYGYTF
TRBV25-1,TRBJ1-3,TRBD1,NA,TGTGCCAGCAGTAATAGGACAGGGACGAGCTCTGGAAACACCATATATTTT,CASSNRTGTSSGNTIYF
TRBV5-1,TRBJ2-2,TRBD2,NA,TGCGCCAGCAGCTTTCCGGGGGGTTACACCGGGGAGCTGTTTTTT,CASSFPGGYTGELFF
TRBV18,TRBJ1-1,NA,NA,TGTGCCAGCTCACCGACCTCGGGGGTCGATATGAACACTGAAGCTTTCTTT,CASSPTSGVDMNTEAFF
TRBV13,TRBJ2-7,NA,NA,TGTGCCAGCAGCTCCCGGGACGGCTACTACGAGCAGTACTTC,CASSSRDGYYEQYF
TRBV2,TRBJ2-7,NA,NA,TGTGCAAAGCAGTCTTGGACAGCTTCCTACGAGCAGTACTTC,CAKQSWTASYEQYF
TRBV30,TRBJ2-3,NA,NA,TGTGCCTCCAGGGCGGTGTTAATTGGCACAGATACGCAGTATTTT,CASRAVLIGTDTQYF
TRBV5-5,TRBJ1-6,TRBD1,NA,TGTGCCAGCAATCGGGACAGGGTAAGGGCCAATTCACCCCTCCACTTT,CASNRDRVRANSPLHF
TRBV14,TRBJ1-1,NA,NA,TGTGCCAGCAGCCAATATCGAGGGTATTCTGAAGCTTTCTTT,CASSQYRGYSEAFF
TRBV7-9,TRBJ2-1,TRBD2,NA,TGTGCCAGCACCTCGATGGGACTAGCGGGACAGGTCTACTACAATGAGCAGTTCTTC,CASTSMGLAGQVYYNEQFF
TRBV11-2,TRBJ1-2,TRBD1,once,TGTGCCAGCAGCTTAGGGGACAGCTATGGCTACACCTTC,CASSLGDSYGYTF
TRBV5-1,TRBJ1-4,NA,NA,TGCGCCAGCAGCTTGGTCAGTACCGGTGAAAAACTGTTTTTT,CASSLVSTGEKLFF
TRBV5-6,TRBJ2-7,NA,NA,TGTGCCAGCAGCCCGGGTGGCCGGGGGTACGAGCAGTACTTC,CASSPGGRGYEQYF
TRBV7-2,TRBJ2-7,NA,once,TGTGCCAGCAGCCCCACCGGGCCGTACGAGCAGTACTTC,CASSPTGPYEQYF
TRBV28,TRBJ2-7,TRBD2,NA,TGTGCCAGCGGGCGGGGGGTAGGGTACGAGCAGTACTTC,CASGRGVGYEQYF
TRBV6-5,TRBJ1-1,TRBD1,NA,TGTGCCAGCAGGCCTCGACAGGGGTTGAACACTGAAGCTTTCTTT,CASRPRQGLNTEAFF
TRBV6-5,TRBJ1-2,NA,NA,TGTGCCAGCAGTTACTCGACGAAAAACTATGGCTACACCTTC,CASSYSTKNYGYTF
TRBV30,TRBJ2-1,NA,few,TGTGCCTGGAGTTACAGTTACAATGAGCAGTTCTTC,CAWSYSYNEQFF
TRBV5-6,TRBJ2-7,TRBD1,NA,TGTGCCAGCAGCCCCGGCGGACAGGGGAGGTACGAGCAGTACTTC,CASSPGGQGRYEQYF
TRBV4-3,TRBJ1-1,NA,NA,TGCGCCAGCAGCCAAGATCCGGCGTATATGAACACTGAAGCTTTCTTT,CASSQDPAYMNTEAFF
TRBV18,TRBJ1-1,NA,NA,TGTGCCAGCTCACCACCGGGGCGGGGATGGACTGAAGCTTTCTTT,CASSPPGRGWTEAFF
TRBV3-1/TRBV3-2,TRBJ1-1,TRBD1,NA,TGTGCCAGCAGCCTCAGAGGGGGCGGGGGGAACACTGAAGCTTTCTTT,CASSLRGGGGNTEAFF
TRBV4-1,TRBJ2-7,NA,NA,TGCGCCAGCAGCCAAGAAGTCCCTCAGGGCGGGATGGGGGAGCAGTACTTC,CASSQEVPQGGMGEQYF